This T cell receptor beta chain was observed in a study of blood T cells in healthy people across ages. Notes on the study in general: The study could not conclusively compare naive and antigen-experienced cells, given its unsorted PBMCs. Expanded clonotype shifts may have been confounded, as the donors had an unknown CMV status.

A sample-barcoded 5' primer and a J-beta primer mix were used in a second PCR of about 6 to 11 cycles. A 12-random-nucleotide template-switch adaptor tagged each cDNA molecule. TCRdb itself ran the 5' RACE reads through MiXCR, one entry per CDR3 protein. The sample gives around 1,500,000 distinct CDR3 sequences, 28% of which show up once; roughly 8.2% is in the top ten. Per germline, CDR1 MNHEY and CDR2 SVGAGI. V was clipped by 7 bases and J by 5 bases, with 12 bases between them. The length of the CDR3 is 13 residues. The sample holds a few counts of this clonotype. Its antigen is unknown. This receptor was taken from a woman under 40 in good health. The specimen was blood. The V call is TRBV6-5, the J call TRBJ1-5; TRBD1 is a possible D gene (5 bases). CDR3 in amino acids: CASNEGPYQPQHF. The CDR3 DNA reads TGTGCCAGCAACGAGGGGCCTTATCAGCCCCAGCATTTT.